The rows below give T cell receptor beta chains drawn from one sample of a study of T cell changes during pregnancy in multiple sclerosis. The repertoire was sequenced with immunoSEQ multiplex PCR; TCRdb's copy has only in-frame clones and lacks some. The data contain about 100,000 clones, 85% to 95% of them singletons. The sample was peripheral blood, taken in the third trimester of pregnancy. The receptors shown here come from a female donor in good health, enrolled as a control in a pregnancy study. The CDR3 runs from the conserved cysteine through the conserved F or W. Each record gives: V gene, J gene, clone size, D gene, CDR3 protein, CDR3 DNA. The D gene is left open where the match is weak. Not every row has a clone size; where given, it reads once, few, many or a size class.

TRBV11-2,TRBJ1-1,.,.,CASSLDRRGTEAFF,TGTGCCAGCAGCTTAGATCGGAGGGGCACTGAAGCTTTCTTT
TRBV7-2,TRBJ2-5,.,.,CASSSGAGRSETQYF,TGTGCCAGCAGCTCCGGCGCAGGAAGATCGGAGACCCAGTACTTC
TRBV27,TRBJ2-5,.,TRBD1,CASSLDRGETQYF,TGTGCCAGCAGTTTGGACAGGGGGGAGACCCAGTACTTC
TRBV27,TRBJ2-1,.,.,CASSSRVNEQFF,TGTGCCAGCAGTTCCAGGGTCAATGAGCAGTTCTTC
TRBV5-1,TRBJ1-1,.,.,CASSLWQGHTEAFF,TGCGCCAGCAGCTTGTGGCAGGGCCACACTGAAGCTTTCTTT
TRBV6-5,TRBJ1-4,.,TRBD1,CASSYNGQGQKLFF,TGTGCCAGCAGTTATAACGGACAGGGGCAAAAACTGTTTTTT
TRBV30,TRBJ1-1,.,TRBD1,CAWGQGLNTEAFF,TGTGCCTGGGGACAGGGGTTGAACACTGAAGCTTTCTTT
TRBV7-9,TRBJ2-5,few,.,CASSSPSEETQYF,TGTGCCAGCAGCTCGCCTAGTGAGGAGACCCAGTACTTC
TRBV10-3,TRBJ2-5,.,.,CAIKWGDQETQYF,TGTGCCATCAAGTGGGGGGACCAAGAGACCCAGTACTTC
TRBV5-6,TRBJ2-7,.,TRBD1,CASSLVGEGAPGEQYF,TGTGCCAGCAGCTTGGTAGGTGAGGGGGCGCCCGGCGAGCAGTACTTC